These T cell receptor beta chains were read from a single sample in a study of Ad26.COV2.S vaccination and SARS-CoV-2 variants. The assay was immunoSEQ multiplex PCR, and TCRdb's table has in-frame clones only and misses some. The repertoire holds about 350,000 clones, around 84% seen once, with 3.3% in the top ten. The specimen was peripheral blood, collected in a trial of Ad26.COV2.S vaccine versus placebo. The receptor source for this set is a person aged 18-60 years who received the Ad26.COV2.S COVID-19 vaccine or a placebo. Each CDR3 is given with its conserved first and last residue. A D gene is named only where the DNA matches it firmly. Size is omitted from some rows. Given values are once, few, many or a class for expanded clones.

D gene,J gene,clone size,V gene,CDR3 DNA,CDR3 protein
-,TRBJ2-5,few,TRBV6-4,TGTGCCAGCAGTGTATTTACGAACCAAGAGACCCAGTACTTC,CASSVFTNQETQYF
-,TRBJ2-5,-,TRBV5-4,TGTGCCAGCAGCTCTACAGGAGGGGGAGGGGAGACCCAGTACTTC,CASSSTGGGGETQYF
-,TRBJ1-6,few,TRBV19,TGTGCCAGTGGGGTCCGGGGGATGAATTCACCCCTCCACTTT,CASGVRGMNSPLHF
-,TRBJ1-3,-,TRBV11-2,TGTGCCAGCAGCTTAGAATTGGGGGTAGAAAACACCATATATTTT,CASSLELGVENTIYF
-,TRBJ2-1,once,TRBV10-3,TGTGCCACTGAGTCAGCGGAAAGGGGGGTGCAGTTCTTC,CATESAERGVQFF
TRBD2,TRBJ2-7,-,TRBV27,TGTGCCAGCAGTCCATCAGGGAGGGTCTACGAGCAGTACTTC,CASSPSGRVYEQYF
-,TRBJ2-2,-,TRBV7-9,TGTGCCAACACGGACAGCGGGCCCCACCGAAACACCGGGGAGCTGTTTTTT,CANTDSGPHRNTGELFF
-,TRBJ1-2,once,TRBV7-9,TGTGCCAGCAGCTTAGTCGGGGTTAACTATGGCTACACCTTC,CASSLVGVNYGYTF
-,TRBJ1-4,-,TRBV11-2,TGTGCCAGCAACCGGGACGGGAATGAAAAACTGTTTTTT,CASNRDGNEKLFF
TRBD1,TRBJ2-3,-,TRBV10-3,TGTGCCATCAGTGAGCAGGGGGCCGGCACAGATACGCAGTATTTT,CAISEQGAGTDTQYF
-,TRBJ1-5,-,TRBV6-5,TGTGCCAGCAGAGTGGGGGTCGGCAATCAGCCCCAGCATTTT,CASRVGVGNQPQHF
-,TRBJ2-7,-,TRBV7-9,TGTGCCAGCAGCTTAGACGTACCACTCTACGAGCAGTACTTC,CASSLDVPLYEQYF
TRBD2,TRBJ2-5,-,TRBV7-2,TGTGCCAGCAGCTTAGGGCTAGCGGGGGGTGAGGAGACCCAGTACTTC,CASSLGLAGGEETQYF